These 5 T cell receptor beta chains were all obtained from the same sample, sequenced in a study of patients and donors after allogeneic stem cell transplantation. TCRdb passed the RT-PCR reads through MiXCR, listing each CDR3 protein once. Among about 960,000 distinct CDR3 sequences, roughly 18% were seen once, and the ten largest hold roughly 6.4%. The sequenced sample consisted of blood, either unsorted or a sorted T cell fraction (not recorded which). All receptors come from a human donor who was either an allogeneic HSCT recipient or a stem cell or donor lymphocyte infusion donor (not recorded which). It is not recorded whose cells these are; they may come from a transplant donor.

The chain recombines TRBV20-1 with TRBJ2-7; 10 positions agree with TRBD2. V shed 5 bases, J shed 5 bases, and the junction held 6 bases outside the gene matches. The CDR3 length is 13 residues. The germline CDR1 and CDR2 sequences are DFQATT and SNEGSKA (reference sequence). For the CDR3, the DNA is TGCAGTGCTGGACCTAGCGGGAGAGACGAGCAGTACTTC. Its translation: CSAGPSGRDEQYF.

This clonotype was observed at least ten times. The chain combines TRBV12-3 or TRBV12-4 with TRBJ2-6; TRBD1 is a possible D gene (6 bases). The V end was cut by 5 bases, the J end by 1 base, with 9 bases between. The CDR3 is 15 amino acids. CDR3 sequence reads: CASSVTGSGANVLTF. In nucleotides, the CDR3 is TGTGCCAGCAGTGTAACAGGGTCTGGGGCCAACGTCCTGACTTTC.

The J gene is TRBJ1-3, the V gene TRBV20-1; no reliable D call. V was pared by 4 bases and J by 3 bases, with 4 bases between. The CDR3 sequence is 11 residues long. Germline CDR1 DFQATT, CDR2 SNEGSKA (reference sequence). The CDR3, as DNA: TGCAGTGCTACCGATGGAAACACCATATATTTT. Amino acids: CSATDGNTIYF.

This clonotype was found a few times. J is TRBJ1-5 and V is TRBV9; D is ambiguous. The germline V and J ends were trimmed by 2 bases and 8 bases, with 11 bases remaining between them. Germline assignment: CDR1 SGDLS and CDR2 YYNGEE. The CDR3 runs 13 residues. CDR3 DNA: TGTGCCAGCAGCGTGGGCGCAGTAGAGCCCCAGCATTTT. Translated: CASSVGAVEPQHF.

CDR3 residues: CATSRAPQGNTEAFF. The CDR3 nucleotides are TGTGCCACCAGCAGGGCCCCCCAGGGGAACACTGAAGCTTTCTTT. The chain recombines TRBV15 with TRBJ1-1; D possibly corresponds to TRBD1 (5 bases). The CDR3 covers 15 residues. Germline values: CDR1 LNHNV, CDR2 YYDKDF (reference sequence). V was trimmed by 3 bases and J by 1 base, leaving 12 bases between them.